A selection of T cell receptor beta chains follows, all from one sample in a study of control samples from healthy donors and cancer patients. Assay: immunoSEQ multiplex PCR; the TCRdb copy retains only in-frame clones and omits some. In the table there are some 77,000 clones, 70% to 90% of which are singletons. The sequenced sample was blood. These receptors originate from a woman aged 60-75 years in good health. The CDR3 runs from the conserved cysteine through the conserved F or W. The D gene is left open where the match is weak. Size is stated for part of the rows, as once, few or many counts, or as a class when the clone is expanded.

>NA|once|TRBV4-2|TRBJ1-6
TGTGCCAGCAGCCGGGACATCTCCGGCAATTCACCCCTCCACTTT
CASSRDISGNSPLHF
>NA|NA|TRBV5-1|TRBJ2-2
TGCGCCAGCACGGAGTGGGGGCGGAACACCGGGGAGCTGTTTTTT
CASTEWGRNTGELFF
>NA|NA|TRBV15|TRBJ1-2
TGTGCCACCAGCAGAGGCCAGGTGAACTATGGCTACACCTTC
CATSRGQVNYGYTF
>TRBD1|NA|TRBV11-2|TRBJ1-1
TGTGCCAGCAGCTCGGACAGGGGTACCGAAGCTTTCTTT
CASSSDRGTEAFF
>TRBD1|few|TRBV7-8|TRBJ2-3
TGTGCCAGCAGCTTAGAGTCGAGACAGGGTACGATCGGCACAGATACGCAGTATTTT
CASSLESRQGTIGTDTQYF
>TRBD2|NA|TRBV28|TRBJ2-3
TGTGCCAGCAGCGCGGGACTACTCACAGATACGCAGTATTTT
CASSAGLLTDTQYF
>NA|NA|TRBV6-5|TRBJ1-2
TGTGCCAGCAGTTACAACGCGGTTTTTGGCTACACCTTC
CASSYNAVFGYTF
>NA|NA|TRBV3-1/TRBV3-2|TRBJ2-4
TGTGCCAGCCTACCCCGTACTTTCAAAAACATTCAGTACTTC
CASLPRTFKNIQYF
>NA|NA|TRBV29-1|TRBJ2-5
TGCAGCGTTAGGCAGAACCAAGAGACCCAGTACTTC
CSVRQNQETQYF
>NA|NA|TRBV5-4|TRBJ2-2
TGTGCCAGCAGCTTTGGAGCGACGAACACCGGGGAGCTGTTTTTT
CASSFGATNTGELFF
>NA|NA|TRBV2|TRBJ2-2
TGTGCCAGCAGTGAGGCGGGGGCGAGCACCGGGGAGCTGTTTTTT
CASSEAGASTGELFF
>NA|NA|TRBV7-8|TRBJ2-3
TGTGCCAGCAGCCCAACCGCAACTAGCACAGATACGCAGTATTTT
CASSPTATSTDTQYF
>NA|NA|TRBV6-5|TRBJ2-7
TGTGCCAGCAGTTATAACCGCGGCTACGAGCAGTACTTC
CASSYNRGYEQYF
>NA|NA|TRBV2|TRBJ1-5
TGTGCCAGCAGTTGGGGGGGCGGCGGCAATCAGCCCCAGCATTTT
CASSWGGGGNQPQHF
>TRBD1|NA|TRBV5-6|TRBJ1-4
TGTGCCAGCAGCTCGATAAACTGGGGACAGACTAATGAAAAACTGTTTTTT
CASSSINWGQTNEKLFF
>TRBD1|NA|TRBV4-1|TRBJ1-2
TGCGCCAGCAGCCAACTGACAGGGAACTATGGCTACACCTTC
CASSQLTGNYGYTF
>NA|NA|TRBV6-5|TRBJ1-4
TGTGCCAGCACCCAAAGCCAGCCTGGTGAAAAACTGTTTTTT
CASTQSQPGEKLFF
>NA|NA|TRBV5-1|TRBJ2-2
TGCGCCAGCAGCGAGCGAGGCCGGTCGGACACCGGGGAGCTGTTTTTT
CASSERGRSDTGELFF
>NA|NA|TRBV21-1|TRBJ1-5
TGTGCCAGCAGCTCGTCAGAAGGCTATAGCAATCAGCCCCAGCATTTT
CASSSSEGYSNQPQHF
>NA|NA|TRBV5-1|TRBJ1-2
TGCGCCAGCAGCTTCGAGGGGGACTATGGCTACACCTTC
CASSFEGDYGYTF
>NA|NA|TRBV4-1|TRBJ1-2
TGCGCCAGCAGCCAAGGGGCGATAGAGGGACCCCGGAGAGGCTACACCTTC
CASSQGAIEGPRRGYTF
>TRBD2|NA|TRBV28|TRBJ2-3
TGTGCCAGCAGCAGACTAGCGAGAAGAGATACGCAGTATTTT
CASSRLARRDTQYF
>NA|NA|TRBV29-1|TRBJ2-3
TGCAGCGTTGAAGAAGGGGGCACAGATACGCAGTATTTT
CSVEEGGTDTQYF
>NA|NA|TRBV19|TRBJ1-4
TGTGCCAGTAGTATAGCCCGGGGCTCGACTAATGAAAAACTGTTTTTT
CASSIARGSTNEKLFF
>NA|NA|TRBV29-1|TRBJ2-7
TGCAGCGTTGTTGGGCAGGGACCCTACGAGCAGTACTTC
CSVVGQGPYEQYF
>TRBD1|NA|TRBV5-1|TRBJ1-1
TGCGCCAGCTGGGACAGGGCTGGGAACACTGAAGCTTTCTTT
CASWDRAGNTEAFF
>TRBD2|few|TRBV12-3/TRBV12-4|TRBJ2-3
TGTGCCAGCAGGGACGCGGGGGGCCATACGCAGTATTTT
CASRDAGGHTQYF
>NA|NA|TRBV27|TRBJ1-2
TGTGCCAGCAGTTCCCCGGGAGCTCCAGGATCCAACTATGGCTACACCTTC
CASSSPGAPGSNYGYTF
>NA|NA|TRBV7-9|TRBJ1-2
TGTGCCAGCAGCTTACCCGGGGGGGCCGATGGCTACACCTTC
CASSLPGGADGYTF
>NA|NA|TRBV5-1|TRBJ1-1
TGCGCCAGCAGCTTGGAGGGGAACACTGAAGCTTTCTTT
CASSLEGNTEAFF
>NA|NA|TRBV2|TRBJ1-4
TGTGCCAGCAGTCCGGGAACCTTAGGGGAAAAACTGTTTTTT
CASSPGTLGEKLFF
>NA|NA|TRBV19|TRBJ2-1
TGTGCCAGTAGTCTGCGCCCGGGACCCTACAATGAGCAGTTCTTC
CASSLRPGPYNEQFF
>NA|NA|TRBV2|TRBJ2-7
TGTGCCAGCGGCGGGGTAGGGTTCTACGAGCAGTACTTC
CASGGVGFYEQYF
>NA|NA|TRBV4-2|TRBJ2-5
TGTGCCAGCAGCCGGGGGAGGGAGACCCAGTACTTC
CASSRGRETQYF
>NA|NA|TRBV7-8|TRBJ2-5
TGTGCCAGCGACTGGGGGGCAGGGGAGACCCAGTACTTC
CASDWGAGETQYF
>TRBD1|once|TRBV5-4|TRBJ2-5
TGTGCCAGCAGCTTGGGGACAGGGGGAGAGACCCAGTACTTC
CASSLGTGGETQYF
>NA|NA|TRBV5-8|TRBJ2-3
TGTGCCAGCAGCTTGGTACAGGGAGCAGATACGCAGTATTTT
CASSLVQGADTQYF
>NA|NA|TRBV29-1|TRBJ1-1
TGCAGCGCCCAGGCCCAAACGGGGAACACTGAAGCTTTCTTT
CSAQAQTGNTEAFF
>TRBD2|once|TRBV19|TRBJ2-2
TGTGCCAGCGGTAGGGACTACGCAACCGGGGAGCTGTTTTTT
CASGRDYATGELFF
>TRBD1|NA|TRBV14|TRBJ1-2
TGTGCCAGCAGCCAGGGACAGAGCTATGGCTACACCTTC
CASSQGQSYGYTF
>TRBD1|few|TRBV7-9|TRBJ1-2
TGTGCCAGCAGCTTGACAGGGTGGGACTATGGCTACACCTTC
CASSLTGWDYGYTF
>NA|NA|TRBV19|TRBJ2-6
TGTGCCAGTGGGGCTTCTGGGGCCAACGTCCTGACTTTC
CASGASGANVLTF
>TRBD2|NA|TRBV7-9|TRBJ2-1
TGTGCCAGCAGCCCAGGACTAGCGGGAGGGATTTCGCTATACAATGAGCAGTTCTTC
CASSPGLAGGISLYNEQFF
>TRBD2|NA|TRBV28|TRBJ2-2
TGTGCCAGCAGCGGGGCGGGGGTCCAGACCGGGGAGCTGTTTTTT
CASSGAGVQTGELFF
>NA|NA|TRBV4-1|TRBJ2-3
TGCGCCAGCAGCCAAGGGGTCCCGGGGACAGATACGCAGTATTTT
CASSQGVPGTDTQYF
>NA|NA|TRBV7-2|TRBJ2-5
TGTGCCAGCAGCTGGGGCCCCGGGACCGAAGAGACCCAGTACTTC
CASSWGPGTEETQYF
>NA|NA|TRBV3-1/TRBV3-2|TRBJ1-2
TGTGCCAGCAGCTCCCCGACCCGGAATGGCTACACCTTC
CASSSPTRNGYTF
>TRBD1|NA|TRBV10-3|TRBJ1-6
TGTGCCACCGGGCCGGGACAGGGGACTTCACCCCTCCACTTT
CATGPGQGTSPLHF